The 16 T cell receptor beta chains below come from one sample, sequenced in a study of T-cell reconstitution after alpha-beta-depleted transplantation in children (dated by TCRdb to the mid-2010s). The library was generated by PCR. The sample was run on an Illumina HiSeq 2500. To normalize quantification of the TCRbeta repertoire, the TCR libraries were built with molecular barcoding that relied on unique molecular identifiers. TCRdb reanalyzed the raw reads on its own, using fastp at Q25 for trimming and MiXCR for clone calling, and kept in-frame beta chains. All rows with the same CDR3 protein become a single entry with the most common DNA and genes. This sample has around 500,000 distinct CDR3 sequences in its table, and about an eighth of those were observed once. Clones ranked in the top ten supply more than 5.5% of the sample. The sample here was PBMCs from the stem cell graft donor, taken from the stem cell graft. These TCRs come from a human donor who donated a stem cell graft to a child with combined immunodeficiency.

This clonotype is a singleton in its sample. This may come from a read error, since a much larger clone is one base off. J is TRBJ1-1 and V is TRBV4-1, with D maybe TRBD1 (5 bases). The CDR3 contains 14 residues. Trimming took off 2 bases at V and 1 base at J, with 8 bases between the two ends. The V gene's germline CDR1 is MGHRA and CDR2 YSYEKL. The DNA of the CDR3 is TGCGCCAGCAGCCAAAGGACAACGAACACTGAAGCTTTCTTT. It encodes CASSQRTTNTEAFF.

This clonotype was seen a handful of times. The V gene is TRBV20-1, the J gene TRBJ1-6; weak D call: TRBD1 (5 bases). This CDR3 region has 15 residues. Germline values: CDR1 DFQATT, CDR2 SNEGSKA (reference sequence). V was pared by 5 bases and J by 6 bases, with 17 bases between. The CDR3 loop is CSALTGTASNSPLHF. CDR3 bases: TGCAGTGCTCTCACCGGGACGGCAAGTAATTCACCCCTCCACTTT.

In this sample, this clonotype turned up a few times. The chain recombines TRBV5-5 with TRBJ2-2, with 14 bases fitting TRBD2. Germline V gene lookup returns CDR1 SGHKS and CDR2 YYEKEE (reference sequence). The CDR3 has 18 residues. V lost 4 bases and J lost 0; bases outside the gene matches: 5. CDR3 loop: CASSTGLAGGANTGELFF. In DNA, the CDR3 is TGTGCCAGCAGCACCGGACTAGCGGGGGGAGCGAACACCGGGGAGCTGTTTTTT.

The chain employs TRBV25-1 and TRBJ2-3; D is unclear. Trimming stripped 5 bases from V and 0 bases from J, with 18 bases between. Looked up from germline, CDR1 is MGHDK and CDR2 is SYGVNS. The CDR3 consists of 17 residues. The CDR3 sequence: CASSPSIGPASTDTQYF. The CDR3 nucleotides are TGTGCCAGCAGTCCAAGTATAGGACCTGCTAGCACAGATACGCAGTATTTT.

This clonotype was seen a few times. The rearrangement uses TRBV9 and TRBJ2-2; tentative D call: TRBD2 (6 bases). Germline lookup yields CDR1 SGDLS and CDR2 YYNGEE. The CDR3 totals 14 residues. The V gene lost 0 bases and the J gene lost 7 bases, with 10 bases spanning the gap. The chain's CDR3 is CASSVVLADGELFF. In DNA, the CDR3 is TGTGCCAGCAGCGTAGTACTAGCCGACGGGGAGCTGTTTTTT.

The V gene is TRBV5-6, the J gene TRBJ1-4; D is ambiguous. This CDR3 has 14 residues. Germline lookup yields CDR1 SGHDT and CDR2 YYEEEE. V was clipped by 2 bases and J by 3 bases, with 8 bases between them. CDR3 DNA sequence: TGTGCCAGCAGCTTAACTTTTGCTAATGAAAAACTGTTTTTT. This codes for CASSLTFANEKLFF.

The chain has TRBV28 and TRBJ2-7; 7 bases map to TRBD1. The ends lost 6 bases at V and 3 bases at J; junction bases unmatched: 14. The V gene's germline CDR1 is MDHEN and CDR2 SYDVKM. The CDR3 runs to 16 residues. CDR3 sequence (DNA): TGTGCCAGCAGCTACCCCCGGGACAGAGGCTTCTACGAGCAGTACTTC. This encodes CASSYPRDRGFYEQYF. Combining the CDR3 with reference TRBV28 and TRBJ2-7 gives the whole variable domain DVKVTQSSRYLVKRTGEKVFLECVQDMDHENMFWYRQDPGLGLRLIYFSYDVKMKEKGDIPEGYSVSREKKERFSLILESASTNQTSMYLCASSYPRDRGFYEQYFGPGTRLTVT.

This clonotype was counted at least ten times. The chain is built from TRBV20-1 and TRBJ1-2; D is perhaps TRBD1 (5 bases). The germline V gene has CDR1 DFQATT and CDR2 SNEGSKA (reference sequence). The CDR3 is 15 residues long. The V end lost 0 bases, the J end lost 1 base, and 12 bases lay between the germline ends. CDR3 sequence (DNA): TGCAGTGCTAGAGACCGACAGATCCTTAACTATGGCTACACCTTC. It codes for CSARDRQILNYGYTF.

V is TRBV20-1 and J is TRBJ2-1; 13 bases match TRBD2. The V segment lost 3 bases and the J segment 10 bases; nucleotides outside the gene matches: 6. This CDR3 comprises 14 residues. The germline gives CDR1 DFQATT, CDR2 SNEGSKA (reference sequence). The chain's CDR3 is CSARRTSGGKEQFF. CDR3 bases: TGCAGTGCTAGGCGGACTAGCGGGGGAAAAGAGCAGTTCTTC.

This clonotype was seen many times. In nucleotides, the CDR3 is TGCGCCAGCAGCTGGGGGACAGGGGGAGGCCAGCCCCAGCATTTT. Translating gives CASSWGTGGGQPQHF. V usage is TRBV5-1 and J usage is TRBJ1-5; 11 bases are shared with TRBD1. CDR3 length equals 15 residues. Germline V gene sequence: CDR1 SGHRS, CDR2 YFSETQ. Losses at the gene ends were 3 bases for V and 7 bases for J; bases not matched to a gene: 6.

The genes are TRBV12-3 or TRBV12-4 and TRBJ1-4, with TRBD1 identical over 10 bases. V trimming: 4 bases; J trimming: 5 bases; junction bases outside the gene matches: 4. This CDR3 is built from 15 residues. The CDR3 DNA is TGTGCCAGCAGTTCGACGGACAGGGGGAATGAAAAACTGTTTTTT. It translates to CASSSTDRGNEKLFF.

At least ten counts were recorded for this clonotype. The chain links TRBV11-3 to TRBJ2-1; either TRBD1 or TRBD2 may supply D (6 bases each). Per germline, CDR1 SGHNT and CDR2 YENEEA. V lost 1 base to trimming and J lost 9 bases, with 16 bases between them. The CDR3 totals 15 residues. The CDR3 reads CASSLVTGRWGEQFF. The CDR3, as DNA: TGTGCCAGCAGCTTAGTAACAGGGAGGTGGGGTGAGCAGTTCTTC.

In this sample, this clonotype turned up a few times. The gene calls are TRBV30 and TRBJ1-2; a weak D match, TRBD1 (5 bases). The CDR3 is made up of 14 amino acids. Germline V gene sequence: CDR1 GTSNPN, CDR2 SVGIG (reference sequence). Trimming left V 0 bases short and J 4 bases short, with 12 bases between. This CDR3 is CAWSVRGSGYGYTF. Here the CDR3 DNA reads TGTGCCTGGAGTGTGCGGGGGAGCGGCTATGGCTACACCTTC.

The chain carries TRBV20-1 and TRBJ2-7; 7 bases map to TRBD1. The length of the CDR3 is 15 residues. After removal of 0 bases from V and 1 base from J, the junction contained 6 bases not matched to a gene. CDR1 and CDR2 (germline): DFQATT, SNEGSKA (reference sequence). This CDR3 reads CSARDGGQYSYEQYF. DNA for the CDR3: TGCAGTGCTAGAGATGGGGGACAGTATTCCTACGAGCAGTACTTC.

The J gene is TRBJ1-2, the V gene TRBV24-1; no clear D. This CDR3 is 13 amino acids long. Trimming shortened V by 1 base and J by 8 bases, and 10 bases separated the two germline ends. The germline V gene encodes CDR1 KGHDR and CDR2 SFDVKD. The CDR3 coding sequence is TGTGCCACCAGTGATTTCTCGGAGGACGGCTACACCTTC. This encodes CATSDFSEDGYTF.

The rearrangement uses TRBV6-5 and TRBJ1-3; D gene ambiguous. Germline V gives CDR1 MNHEY, CDR2 SVGAGI. V was clipped by 0 bases and J by 3 bases, with 9 bases between them. The CDR3 contains 15 residues. CDR3 coding DNA: TGTGCCAGCAGTTACTCGTCGGTTCTTGGAAACACCATATATTTT. This sequence encodes CASSYSSVLGNTIYF.